The 4 T cell receptor beta chains below were found in one sample sequenced in a study of T cell repertoires in cytomegalovirus infection. One entry per CDR3 protein results from TCRdb running MiXCR on the reads. The sample shows around 330,000 distinct CDR3 sequences, 15% to 20% of them seen only once. The sequencing input was PBMCs. The receptors originated from a human donor in good health (CMV status not recorded). Some clones in this sample may be carry-over from other donors' samples.

This clonotype was seen only a few times. V is TRBV28 and J is TRBJ2-7; tentative D call: TRBD2 (5 bases). The length of the CDR3 is 15 residues. V gave up 3 bases and J gave up 3 bases, with 15 bases separating them. Germline V lookup: CDR1 MDHEN, CDR2 SYDVKM. The CDR3 reads CASSLGSTGNYEQYF. The DNA of the CDR3 is TGTGCCAGCAGTTTGGGGTCGACGGGGAACTACGAGCAGTACTTC.

V is TRBV6-2 or TRBV6-3 and J is TRBJ2-5, with D unresolved. Germline V lookup: CDR1 MNHEY, CDR2 SVGEGT. The CDR3 length is 15 residues. Trimming left V 2 bases short and J 1 base short, with 11 bases between. CDR3 sequence: CASSYPRYRQETQYF. Written as DNA, the CDR3 is TGTGCCAGCAGTTACCCCAGGTATCGCCAAGAGACCCAGTACTTC.

This clonotype counts as medium-sized. The rearrangement uses TRBV7-2 and TRBJ2-6, with 7 bases aligning to TRBD2. CDR3 size: 17 residues. V was clipped by 5 bases and J by 0 bases; unmatched bases: 7. Germline loops: CDR1 SGHTA, CDR2 FQGNSA. The CDR3 region has the DNA TGTGCCAGCAGCCGACAGTCGGGGGGCTCTGGGGCCAACGTCCTGACTTTC. It yields the protein CASSRQSGGSGANVLTF.

This clonotype was seen a few times. The rearrangement joins TRBV6-5 to TRBJ2-7; no clear D. Looked up from germline, CDR1 is MNHEY and CDR2 is SVGAGI. The CDR3 contains 16 residues. Trimming cost V 10 bases and J 2 bases, with 24 bases left between them. The CDR3 coding sequence is TGTGCCATAGCCAGAAGTAGCCCGCGTCGGACCTACGAGCAGTACTTC. It yields the protein CAIARSSPRRTYEQYF.